These 17 T cell receptor beta chains were sequenced from one sample in a study of immune cell composition in non-small cell lung cancer. Only in-frame clones appear in the TCRdb table, and some are missing; sequencing was by immunoSEQ multiplex PCR. The sample gives 8,500 to 14,000 clones, roughly 60% of which show up once; 18% is in the top ten. Sequencing was done on a sample of lung tumor tissue. The source is a human donor with non-small cell lung cancer.

The chain is built from TRBV10-1 and TRBJ2-4; D possibly corresponds to TRBD1 (6 bases). The V and J ends lost 8 bases and 5 bases respectively, with 19 bases between them. Germline V gene sequence: CDR1 WNHNN, CDR2 SYGVQD (reference sequence). CDR3 size: 15 residues. The CDR3 reads CASSDSRTVQNIQYF. The CDR3 nucleotides are TGCGCCAGCTCGGACAGCAGGACTGTCCAAAACATTCAGTACTTC.

The rearrangement joins TRBV11-2 to TRBJ2-5, with TRBD1 identical over 8 bases. The germline V gene encodes CDR1 SGHAT and CDR2 FQNNGV. V lost 3 bases to trimming and J lost 4 bases; unmatched junction nucleotides: 10. This CDR3 region has 16 residues. CDR3 sequence: CASSFGSAQGAETQYF. In DNA form, the CDR3 reads TGTGCCAGCAGCTTCGGCAGCGCCCAGGGGGCAGAGACCCAGTACTTC.

This clone was counted between two and nine times. V and J are TRBV5-4 and TRBJ2-5; 10 bases match TRBD2. Germline values: CDR1 SGHNT, CDR2 YYREEE (reference sequence). This CDR3 is built from 15 residues. The J segment lost 6 bases and the V segment lost 1 base, leaving 6 bases of the junction unmatched. The CDR3, as DNA: TGTGCCAGCAGCTTGTTTAGCGGGAGGATGAAGACCCAGTACTTC. This sequence encodes CASSLFSGRMKTQYF. Using reference TRBV5-4 and TRBJ2-5 for the parts outside the CDR3, the full variable domain is ETGVTQSPTHLIKTRGQQVTLRCSSQSGHNTVSWYQQALGQGPQFIFQYYREEENGRGNFPPRFSGLQFPNYSSELNVNALELDDSALYLCASSLFSGRMKTQYFGPGTRLLVL.

The rearrangement links TRBV5-1 to TRBJ2-3, with 14 bases aligning to TRBD2. Germline V CDR1 and CDR2: SGHRS, YFSETQ. V lost 4 bases, J lost 2 bases, and 6 bases stayed unmatched. CDR3 length: 17 residues. CDR3 sequence reads: CASSLSGLAGVTDTQYF. CDR3 in DNA: TGCGCCAGCAGCCTCTCGGGACTAGCGGGAGTCACAGATACGCAGTATTTT.

By its share, this clone is medium-sized (0.01 to 0.1%). The V gene is TRBV15, the J gene TRBJ1-5; D is unclear. Germline V gives CDR1 LNHNV, CDR2 YYDKDF (reference sequence). The CDR3 loop spans 15 amino acids. Trimming removed 0 bases from V and 4 bases from J, with 10 bases in between. CDR3 bases: TGTGCCACCAGCAGAGAGGTCTACAGTAATCAGCCCCAGCATTTT. The encoded protein is CATSREVYSNQPQHF.

CDR3 sequence (DNA): TGCGCCAGCAGCGCAGGGACAGGCCAAGGGGGTGGCTACACCTTC. Translation gives CASSAGTGQGGGYTF. The chain couples TRBV5-1 to TRBJ1-2, with 8 positions matching TRBD1. Trimming removed 4 bases from V and 7 bases from J; junction bases left unmatched: 12. The CDR3 spans 15 residues. Germline CDR1 is SGHRS and CDR2 is YFSETQ.

V and J are TRBV7-2 and TRBJ2-7; 7 bases are shared with TRBD2. Per germline, CDR1 SGHTA and CDR2 FQGNSA. The CDR3 has 16 residues. Trimming removed 5 bases from V and 1 base from J; junction bases left unmatched: 11. CDR3 sequence reads: CASSPKGGSRSYEQYF. CDR3 bases: TGTGCCAGCAGCCCCAAAGGCGGGAGTCGGTCCTACGAGCAGTACTTC.

The chain is built from TRBV4-1 and TRBJ2-1, with 12 bases aligning to TRBD2. Germline trimming cut 4 bases from V and 0 bases from J; bases unmatched to any gene: 7. The CDR3 runs to 18 residues. From germline, CDR1 is MGHRA and CDR2 YSYEKL. In nucleotides, the CDR3 is TGCGCCAGCAGCCCCCGGGCTAGCGGGAGGGCCTCCTACAATGAGCAGTTCTTC. Protein product: CASSPRASGRASYNEQFF.

J is TRBJ2-3 and V is TRBV6-1, with D possibly matching TRBD2 (5 bases). Trimming left V 6 bases short and J 4 bases short, with 17 bases between. This CDR3 has 15 amino acids. Germline CDR1 and CDR2: MNHNS and SASEGT. DNA for the CDR3: TGTGCCAGCAGCCCCTCCGGCGGGCGGGCAGATACGCAGTATTTT. This encodes CASSPSGGRADTQYF.

V is TRBV10-3 and J is TRBJ1-1; TRBD1 matches 7 bases. The V gene end was trimmed by 2 bases and the J gene end by 10 bases; junction bases not matched to a gene: 4. Germline loops: CDR1 ENHRY, CDR2 SYGVKD. CDR3 length equals 12 residues. Here the CDR3 reads CAISEPTGIAFF. CDR3 DNA sequence: TGTGCCATCAGTGAGCCGACAGGGATAGCTTTCTTT.

The V and J genes are TRBV20-1 and TRBJ2-1, with a possible D match to TRBD2 (6 bases). Per the germline V gene, CDR1 is DFQATT and CDR2 is SNEGSKA (reference sequence). Trimming removed 0 bases at V and 14 bases at J, with 11 bases between. This CDR3 region has 11 residues. The CDR3 spells CSARDYGTEFF. The CDR3 region has the DNA TGCAGTGCTAGAGATTACGGGACTGAGTTCTTC.

This clone was detected a few times. The rearrangement joins TRBV9 to TRBJ2-5; 8 bases are a match to TRBD2. The CDR3 loop spans 15 amino acids. Germline assignment: CDR1 SGDLS and CDR2 YYNGEE. Trimming at V came to 4 bases and at J to 11 bases, leaving 16 bases not matched to a gene. CDR3 coding DNA: TGTGCCAGCAGCCCTCAACAAAAACTAGCGGACTCTCAGTACTTC. It codes for CASSPQQKLADSQYF.

V and J are TRBV4-3 and TRBJ2-6; 10 nucleotides match TRBD2. In germline, CDR1 is LGHNA, CDR2 YSLEER. The V gene end was trimmed by 0 bases and the J gene end by 0 bases; junction bases not matched to a gene: 8. The CDR3 sequence is 20 residues long. CDR3 protein: CASSQEVGLALNSGANVLTF. The CDR3 bases are TGCGCCAGCAGCCAAGAGGTGGGACTAGCGTTAAACTCTGGGGCCAACGTCCTGACTTTC.

The chain is built from TRBV30 and TRBJ1-3; 9 positions match TRBD1. The ends lost 3 bases at V and 9 bases at J; junction bases unmatched: 9. The CDR3 has 14 amino acids. Germline V CDR1 and CDR2: GTSNPN, SVGIG (reference sequence). The CDR3 is CAWSIQGARGTIYF. The CDR3 bases are TGTGCCTGGAGCATACAGGGGGCGAGGGGCACCATATATTTT.

The chain combines TRBV29-1 with TRBJ2-3; 9 nucleotides line up with TRBD2. CDR3 length: 14 residues. V shed 4 bases, J shed 5 bases, and the junction held 7 bases outside the gene matches. Germline CDR1 SQVTM, CDR2 ANQGSEA. CDR3 nucleotide sequence: TGCAGCGTTGTCCCTAGCGGGATAGGAGATACGCAGTATTTT. This translates into CSVVPSGIGDTQYF.

The chain recombines TRBV7-6 with TRBJ1-1; 7 bases line up with TRBD1. This CDR3 region has 16 residues. J lost 1 base, V lost 4 bases, and 9 bases had no gene match. The germline V gene encodes CDR1 SGHVS and CDR2 FNYEAQ. The DNA for the CDR3 is TGTGCCAGCAGCTCGCAACAGGGGTCGACGAACACTGAAGCTTTCTTT. This translates into CASSSQQGSTNTEAFF.

This clone is medium-sized by share. This chain links TRBV11-2 with TRBJ2-1; weak D call: TRBD2 (6 bases). There are 16 residues in the CDR3. V was pared by 4 bases and J by 6 bases, with 19 bases between. CDR1 is SGHAT, CDR2 FQNNGV, per germline. CDR3 DNA: TGTGCCAGCAGCTCCGGGACTTGGGGACCGCGCAATGAGCAGTTCTTC. This sequence encodes CASSSGTWGPRNEQFF.